This entry lists 4 T cell receptor beta chains sequenced from one sample in a study of T cells in localized non-small cell lung cancer. Sequencing used immunoSEQ multiplex PCR; TCRdb keeps in-frame clones, though not all of them. The sample holds around 16,000 clones, approximately 81% seen once. The sequenced sample was peripheral blood, obtained before any cancer treatment. These receptors all come from a male donor at least 60 years old with stage I lung adenocarcinoma.

This clone was seen only once. CDR3 DNA sequence: TGTGCCAGCAGCTTACGACAGGACCTAACAGGGGGAAACACCATATATTTT. Encoded protein: CASSLRQDLTGGNTIYF. V and J are TRBV7-9 and TRBJ1-3; TRBD1 is a possible D gene (6 bases). The CDR3 contains 17 residues. The V gene lost 2 bases and the J gene lost 4 bases, with 18 bases spanning the gap. Germline assignment: CDR1 SEHNR and CDR2 FQNEAQ (reference sequence).

This clone came up once. CDR3 DNA sequence: TGTGCCAGCAGCCGGGGACAGGGGTATAATTCACCCCTCCACTTT. Translated, it gives CASSRGQGYNSPLHF. The chain has TRBV5-4 and TRBJ1-6, with 10 bases lining up with TRBD1. Germline-derived CDR1 and CDR2 are SGHNT and YYREEE (reference sequence). CDR3 size: 15 residues. Losses at the gene ends were 4 bases for V and 4 bases for J; bases not matched to a gene: 2.

V usage is TRBV4-2 and J usage is TRBJ2-4, with 8 bases matching TRBD2. Looked up from germline, CDR1 is LGHNA and CDR2 is YNFKEQ. The V gene end was trimmed by 2 bases and the J gene end by 5 bases; junction bases not matched to a gene: 11. The CDR3 consists of 17 residues. This chain's CDR3 is CASSQRPGLDWENIQYF. DNA for the CDR3: TGTGCCAGCAGCCAACGTCCGGGACTAGACTGGGAAAACATTCAGTACTTC.

This clone was seen a handful of times. The CDR3 nucleotides read TGTGCCAGCGGTACCAGGGTGTCGAATAATTCACCCCTCCACTTT. Its protein is CASGTRVSNNSPLHF. The chain employs TRBV28 and TRBJ1-6, with a weak D call TRBD1 (5 bases). Germline CDR1 reads MDHEN; CDR2 reads SYDVKM. Deletions cut 8 bases from V and 5 bases from J, with 16 bases between. The CDR3 sequence is 15 residues long.